This T cell receptor (beta chain) derives from a study of cytomegalovirus exposure and HLA in healthy donors. Study-wide context: Out of 398 genotyped donors, around 80% belonged to the Caucasian-associated ancestry cluster. Study observations and caveats: In a later analysis, a missense DCLRE1C variant was linked to TCR beta V- and J-gene trimming.

As for this clone: Its specificity is unknown.

The PCR contained 60 Vbeta and 13 Jbeta primers. Profiled with immunoSEQ multiplex PCR; TCRdb holds only in-frame clones, not every one. Its table records some 120,000 clones. Sequencing was done on a sample of PBMCs. The TCR sequence derives from a man aged 40-49 years in good health and CMV-seronegative.

The CDR3 DNA sequence: TGCGCCAGCAGCTCTGGACTAGCGGGAGGCGCAGATACGCAGTATTTT. It is translated as CASSSGLAGGADTQYF. V and J are TRBV5-1 and TRBJ2-3; 14 positions match TRBD2. Germline assignment: CDR1 SGHRS and CDR2 YFSETQ. After removal of 3 bases from V and 4 bases from J, the junction contained 4 bases not matched to a gene. The CDR3 spans 16 residues.